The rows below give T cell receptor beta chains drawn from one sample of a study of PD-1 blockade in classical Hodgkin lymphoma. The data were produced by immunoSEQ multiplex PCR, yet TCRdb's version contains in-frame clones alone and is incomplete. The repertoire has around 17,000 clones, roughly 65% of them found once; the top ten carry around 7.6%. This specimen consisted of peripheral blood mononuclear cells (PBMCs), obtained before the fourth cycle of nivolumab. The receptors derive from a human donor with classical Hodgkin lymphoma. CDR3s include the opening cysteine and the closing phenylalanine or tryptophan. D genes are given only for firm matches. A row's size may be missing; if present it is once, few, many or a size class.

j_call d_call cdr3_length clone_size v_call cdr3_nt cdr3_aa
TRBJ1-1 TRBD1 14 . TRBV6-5 TGTGCCAGCAACCAACAGGGGTGGGGCACTGAAGCTTTCTTT CASNQQGWGTEAFF
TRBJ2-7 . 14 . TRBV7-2 TGTGCCAGCAGCTTAACGGACTTCTCCTACGAGCAGTACTTC CASSLTDFSYEQYF
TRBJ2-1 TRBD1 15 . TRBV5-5 TGTGCCAGCAGCCACGGGACAGGGGGGAAAAATGAGCAGTTCTTC CASSHGTGGKNEQFF
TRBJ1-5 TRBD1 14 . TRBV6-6 TGTGCCAGCATCGGACAGGGGTTGGATCAGCCCCAGCATTTT CASIGQGLDQPQHF
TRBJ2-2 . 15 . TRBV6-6 TGTGCCAGCAGTTACTTCCCCACAGGGCTCGGGGAGCTGTTTTTT CASSYFPTGLGELFF
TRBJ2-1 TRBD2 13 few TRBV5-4 TGTGCCAGCAGCTTATGGACTAGCAATGAGCAGTTCTTC CASSLWTSNEQFF
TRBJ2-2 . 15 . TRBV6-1 TGTGCCAGCAGAGCCACCACCAGGGTTACCGGGGAGCTGTTTTTT CASRATTRVTGELFF
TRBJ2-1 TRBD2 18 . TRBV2 TGTGCCAGCAGTCCCGGGACTAGCGGGAGTGGGGCTTACAATGAGCAGTTCTTC CASSPGTSGSGAYNEQFF
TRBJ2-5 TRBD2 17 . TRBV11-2 TGTGCCAGCAGCTTACGGGCTAGCGGAGTGTACCAAGAGACCCAGTACTTC CASSLRASGVYQETQYF
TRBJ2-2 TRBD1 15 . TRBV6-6 TGTGCCAGCACCTATAACAGGGGGAACACCGGGGAGCTGTTTTTT CASTYNRGNTGELFF
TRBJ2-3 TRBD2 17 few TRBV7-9 TGTGCCAGCAGCCCTGGACTAGCGGGAGTATCGGTAGATACGCAGTATTTT CASSPGLAGVSVDTQYF
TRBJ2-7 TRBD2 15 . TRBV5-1 TGCGCCAGCAGCTTGGTCCTAGCGGGAGTCCACGAGCAGTACTTC CASSLVLAGVHEQYF
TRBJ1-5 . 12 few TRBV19 TGTGCCAGTAGTTATAGCAATCAGCCCCAGCATTTT CASSYSNQPQHF
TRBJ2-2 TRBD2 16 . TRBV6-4 TGTGCCAGCAGTGACTCTGCGGGAGGGGACACCGGGGAGCTGTTTTTT CASSDSAGGDTGELFF
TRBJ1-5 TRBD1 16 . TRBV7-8 TGTGCCAGCAGCTTAGAGGGGCGGACAGGCGGGCAGCCCCAGCATTTT CASSLEGRTGGQPQHF
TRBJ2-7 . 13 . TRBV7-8 TGTGCCAGCAGTCACTCGCGCGTCTACGAGCAGTACTTC CASSHSRVYEQYF
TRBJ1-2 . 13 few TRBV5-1 TGCGCCAGCAGCTTGCAGGGAAACTATGGCTACACCTTC CASSLQGNYGYTF
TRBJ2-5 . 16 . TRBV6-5 TGTGCCAGCAGTTACTTTCCTTATCCGCCGCAAGAGACCCAGTACTTC CASSYFPYPPQETQYF
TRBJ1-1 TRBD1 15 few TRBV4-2 TGTGCCAGCAGCCAAGCCGGGACAGCAAACACTGAAGCTTTCTTT CASSQAGTANTEAFF
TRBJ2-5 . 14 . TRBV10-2 TGCGCCAGCAGTGATTTAACAGGGCAGGAGACCCAGTACTTC CASSDLTGQETQYF
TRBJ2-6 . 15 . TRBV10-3 TGTGCCATCGCGACAATTACCTCTGGGGCCAACGTCCTGACTTTC CAIATITSGANVLTF
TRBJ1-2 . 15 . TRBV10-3 TGTGCCATCAGCTTAGACACTGGAGAGACCTATGGCTACACCTTC CAISLDTGETYGYTF
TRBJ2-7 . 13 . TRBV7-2 TGTGCCAGCAACCCGGGACCGTTCTACGAGCAGTACTTC CASNPGPFYEQYF
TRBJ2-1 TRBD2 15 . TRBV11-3 TGTGCCAGCAGCCCCGGGGTGGGGGGGTACAATGAGCAGTTCTTC CASSPGVGGYNEQFF
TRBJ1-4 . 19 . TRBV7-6 TGTGCCAGCAGCTTAGTAATCCCAACAACACCAGTGGGGTTTGAAAAACTGTTTTTT CASSLVIPTTPVGFEKLFF
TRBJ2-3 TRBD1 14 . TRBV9 TGTGCCAGCAGCGCGGGACAGGGCAGCGATACGCAGTATTTT CASSAGQGSDTQYF
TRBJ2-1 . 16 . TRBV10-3 TGTGCCATCAGTGAGTCAGGACCCCCCAAAGACAATGAGCAGTTCTTC CAISESGPPKDNEQFF
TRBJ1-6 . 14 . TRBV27 TGTGCCAGCAGCTCCACAGGCAATCGCTCACCCCTCCACTTT CASSSTGNRSPLHF
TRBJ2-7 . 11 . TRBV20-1 TGCAGTGGGGCAGAAACCTACGAGCAGTACTTC CSGAETYEQYF
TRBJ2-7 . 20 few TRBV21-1 TGTGCCAGCAGCTCCGGACTAGCGGGAGGCGCTCCCTACTTGTCCTACGAGCAGTACTTC CASSSGLAGGAPYLSYEQYF
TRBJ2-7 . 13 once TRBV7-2 TGTGCCAGCAGCCTAAGCCCCAACGGGGAGCAGTACTTC CASSLSPNGEQYF
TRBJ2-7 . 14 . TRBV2 TGTGCCAGCAGTGACTGGAGGGAGCCCTACGAGCAGTACTTC CASSDWREPYEQYF
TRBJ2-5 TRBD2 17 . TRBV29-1 TGCAGCGTCCAATCGACTAGCGGGAGGGCACTAGGAGAGACCCAGTACTTC CSVQSTSGRALGETQYF
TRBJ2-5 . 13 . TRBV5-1 TGCGCCAGCAGCTCTCCAGGGATGGAGACCCAGTACTTC CASSSPGMETQYF
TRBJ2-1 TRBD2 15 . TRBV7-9 TGTGCCAGCAGCCTGACTAGCGGGAGCGCGAATGAGCAGTTCTTC CASSLTSGSANEQFF
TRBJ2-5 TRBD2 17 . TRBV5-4 TGTGCCAGCAGCCGCGCAGGACTAGCGGGAGGGGACAAGACCCAGTACTTC CASSRAGLAGGDKTQYF
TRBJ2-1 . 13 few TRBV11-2 TGTGCCAGCAGCGGCAGGCAGGGCCATGAGCAGTTCTTC CASSGRQGHEQFF
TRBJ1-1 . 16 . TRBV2 TGTGCCAGCAGTGAAAATCTTTGGGGGATGAACACTGAAGCTTTCTTT CASSENLWGMNTEAFF
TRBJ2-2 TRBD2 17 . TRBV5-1 TGCGCCAGCGGCCCACGTCCCTTAGCGGGATATTCCGGGGAGCTGTTTTTT CASGPRPLAGYSGELFF
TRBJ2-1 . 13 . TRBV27 TGTGCCAGCAGTTTACTTACCGGTGATGAGCAGTTCTTC CASSLLTGDEQFF
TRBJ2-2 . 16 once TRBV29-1 TGCAGCGTTGAGCTAAAAGGAAGGGGGAACACCGGGGAGCTGTTTTTT CSVELKGRGNTGELFF
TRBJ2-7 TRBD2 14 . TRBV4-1 TGCGCCAGCAGCCAAGATCGACTAGCGGGCGAGCAGTACTTC CASSQDRLAGEQYF
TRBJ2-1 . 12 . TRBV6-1 TGTGCCAGCAGTGAACAGGGACCTAAGCAGTTCTTC CASSEQGPKQFF
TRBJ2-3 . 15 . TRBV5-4 TGTGCCAGCAGCCCCTGGTGGGGGGACACAGATACGCAGTATTTT CASSPWWGDTDTQYF
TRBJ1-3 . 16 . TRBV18 TGTGCCAGCTCACCAAGCTCGGCGACGCCCGGAAACACCATATATTTT CASSPSSATPGNTIYF